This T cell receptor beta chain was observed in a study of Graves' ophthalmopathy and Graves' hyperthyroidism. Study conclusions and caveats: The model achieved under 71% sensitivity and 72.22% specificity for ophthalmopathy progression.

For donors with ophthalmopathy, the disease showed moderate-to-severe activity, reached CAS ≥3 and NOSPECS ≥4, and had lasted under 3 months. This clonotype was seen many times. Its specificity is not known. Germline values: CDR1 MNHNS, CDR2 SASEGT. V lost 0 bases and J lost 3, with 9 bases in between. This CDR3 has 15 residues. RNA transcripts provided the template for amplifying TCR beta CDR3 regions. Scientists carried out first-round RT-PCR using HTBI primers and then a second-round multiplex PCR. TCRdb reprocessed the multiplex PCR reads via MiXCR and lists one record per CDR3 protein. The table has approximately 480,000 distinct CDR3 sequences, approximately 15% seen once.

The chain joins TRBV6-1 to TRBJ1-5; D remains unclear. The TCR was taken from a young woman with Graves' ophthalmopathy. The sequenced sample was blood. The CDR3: CASSEARGINQPQHF. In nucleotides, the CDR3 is TGTGCCAGCAGTGAAGCGCGTGGTATCAATCAGCCCCAGCATTTT.